The 30 T cell receptor beta chains below all came from one sample that was sequenced in a study of beta chain features in type 1 diabetes. Isolated RNA was reverse transcribed in full, so expressed TCRB transcripts were sequenced. Here immunoSEQ multiplex PCR was the method, and the copy in TCRdb shows in-frame clones only, minus some. This table holds some 200,000 clones, 11% found once. Sequencing used central memory CD4+ T cells from blood. Receptors were obtained from a man between 18 and 29 years old in good health.

This chain connects TRBV7-2 to TRBJ1-2; 7 bases line up with TRBD1. Germline CDR1 and CDR2: SGHTA and FQGNSA. V dropped 4 bases and J dropped 9; count of bases not matched to a gene: 2. This CDR3 region has 11 residues. Written as DNA, the CDR3 is TGTGCCAGCAGCTGGGGACAGCGCTACACCTTC. It is translated as CASSWGQRYTF.

In this sample, this clone turned up many times. The chain uses TRBV4-3 and TRBJ2-1; 15 nucleotides line up with TRBD2. With 4 bases clipped from V and 8 bases from J, the junction kept 6 bases outside the gene matches. The CDR3 length is 16 residues. Germline V gene sequence: CDR1 LGHNA, CDR2 YSLEER. The DNA of the CDR3 is TGCGCCAGCAGCCGAGGACTAGCGGGAGGGTTTGATGAGCAGTTCTTC. It translates to CASSRGLAGGFDEQFF.

This clone was counted many times. The gene calls are TRBV7-2 and TRBJ2-3; weak D call: TRBD2 (5 bases). The germline CDR1 and CDR2 sequences are SGHTA and FQGNSA. Trimming cost V 3 bases and J 3 bases, with 10 bases left between them. This CDR3 contains 14 residues. This CDR3 reads CASSFLPGTDTQYF. The CDR3 DNA follows: TGTGCCAGCAGCTTCCTACCGGGGACAGATACGCAGTATTTT.

In its sample, this clone was seen a few times. This chain joins TRBV6-6 and TRBJ2-7; 8 bases fit TRBD1. V shed 4 bases, J shed 1 base, and the junction held 6 bases outside the gene matches. The CDR3 sequence is 15 residues long. Germline CDR1 reads MNHNY; CDR2 reads SVGAGI (reference sequence). The CDR3 reads CASSSGQGRSYEQYF. The CDR3 DNA reads TGTGCCAGCAGTTCTGGACAGGGCAGGTCCTACGAGCAGTACTTC.

The chain recombines TRBV30 with TRBJ2-7, with D perhaps TRBD1 or TRBD2 (6 bases each). The CDR3 has 14 residues. V lost 1 base and J lost 6, with 16 bases in between. In germline, CDR1 is GTSNPN, CDR2 SVGIG (reference sequence). The CDR3 sequence: CAWSDWRGVVEQYF. As DNA, the CDR3 is TGTGCCTGGAGTGATTGGAGGGGGGTCGTCGAGCAGTACTTC.

In its sample, this clone was seen a few times. The V call is TRBV29-1, the J call TRBJ2-3; 8 bases are shared with TRBD1. The CDR3 totals 15 residues. Trimming took 6 bases from V and 4 from J; bases not matched to a gene: 12. The germline gives CDR1 SQVTM, CDR2 ANQGSEA. The CDR3 region has the DNA TGCAGCGTCCCTAGGACAGGGTCAGGACCAGATACGCAGTATTTT. Encoded protein: CSVPRTGSGPDTQYF.

The chain couples TRBV6-5 to TRBJ1-1; D unclear. Trimming took 6 bases from V and 6 from J, leaving 8 bases between them. The V gene's germline CDR1 is MNHEY and CDR2 SVGAGI. This CDR3 comprises 11 residues. The chain's CDR3 is CASSHKAEAFF. DNA for the CDR3: TGTGCCAGCAGCCATAAGGCTGAAGCTTTCTTT.

The rearrangement uses TRBV10-3 and TRBJ2-1, with 11 bases aligning to TRBD2. Germline V gene sequence: CDR1 ENHRY, CDR2 SYGVKD. The V segment lost 11 bases and the J segment 4 bases; nucleotides outside the gene matches: 16. The CDR3 totals 17 residues. The CDR3 nucleotides are TGTGCCTCCGAGGGACTAGCGGCGACCTCGGGGTACAATGAGCAGTTCTTC. This gives the protein CASEGLAATSGYNEQFF.

The rearrangement links TRBV5-4 to TRBJ1-2; 8 nucleotides agree with TRBD1. The CDR3 is made up of 16 amino acids. Germline CDR1 is SGHNT and CDR2 is YYREEE (reference sequence). V shed 6 bases and J 4 bases; nucleotides not matched to a gene: 14. CDR3 nucleotides: TGTGCCAGCACCTTATCCGGAGGACAGGGCACCTATGGCTACACCTTC. It is translated as CASTLSGGQGTYGYTF.

This clone appeared a few times. This chain connects TRBV30 to TRBJ2-1; D possibly uses TRBD1 or TRBD2 (6 bases each). Germline CDR1 is GTSNPN and CDR2 is SVGIG (reference sequence). V was trimmed by 2 bases and J by 9 bases, leaving 20 bases between them. The CDR3 is 15 residues long. For the CDR3, the DNA is TGTGCCTGGAGTTTGGGAGGAGGGGGAGAGAGTGAGCAGTTCTTC. It translates to CAWSLGGGGESEQFF.

This clone was counted between two and nine times. The rearrangement joins TRBV29-1 to TRBJ2-1; either TRBD1 or TRBD2 may fit D (5 bases each). The CDR3 is made up of 13 amino acids. Trimming removed 3 bases at V and 2 bases at J, with 8 bases between. The germline gives CDR1 SQVTM, CDR2 ANQGSEA. The CDR3 here is CSVEGPPYNEQFF. The CDR3 coding sequence is TGCAGCGTTGAGGGACCACCCTACAATGAGCAGTTCTTC.

This clone was detected a few times. The chain carries TRBV5-4 and TRBJ2-3, with D tentatively TRBD1 or TRBD2 (6 bases each). The germline gives CDR1 SGHNT, CDR2 YYREEE (reference sequence). CDR3 length: 16 residues. V lost 0 bases to trimming and J lost 4 bases, with 15 bases between them. The CDR3 DNA follows: TGTGCCAGCAGCTTGGGGGGGGCTGCGCGAGCAGATACGCAGTATTTT. Protein sequence: CASSLGGAARADTQYF. The full variable domain, in which reference TRBV5-4 and TRBJ2-3 provide the parts outside the CDR3, is ETGVTQSPTHLIKTRGQQVTLRCSSQSGHNTVSWYQQALGQGPQFIFQYYREEENGRGNFPPRFSGLQFPNYSSELNVNALELDDSALYLCASSLGGAARADTQYFGPGTRLTVL.

The V and J genes are TRBV10-1 and TRBJ2-1; D possibly corresponds to TRBD1 (5 bases). The CDR3 has 12 amino acids. CDR1 and CDR2 from the germline V gene are WNHNN and SYGVQD (reference sequence). V shed 5 bases and J shed 5 bases, with 7 bases lying between them. As DNA, the CDR3 is TGCGCCAGCAGTAAGACAGACAATGAGCAGTTCTTC. As protein: CASSKTDNEQFF.

V usage is TRBV2 and J usage is TRBJ2-3; 10 nucleotides agree with TRBD2. There are 15 residues in the CDR3. Trimming cost V 3 bases and J 4 bases; bases outside gene matches: 4. Germline loops: CDR1 SNHLY, CDR2 FYNNEI. CDR3 amino acids: CASSDLGLAADTQYF. Written as DNA, the CDR3 is TGTGCCAGCAGTGACCTTGGACTAGCGGCAGATACGCAGTATTTT.

This clone occurred a few times. V is TRBV29-1 and J is TRBJ2-7; 9 bases map to TRBD1. The germline V gene has CDR1 SQVTM and CDR2 ANQGSEA. Trimming removed 7 bases from V and 2 bases from J; junction bases left unmatched: 6. This CDR3 contains 13 residues. The CDR3 DNA reads as TGCAGCGCGGGAGGACAGGGGCCCTACGAGCAGTACTTC. This encodes CSAGGQGPYEQYF.

This clone was counted a few times. Compared with germline, one end of the junction differs, possibly owing to a read error. The chain has TRBV18 and TRBJ2-7; 7 bases align to TRBD1. The germline V gene has CDR1 KGHSH and CDR2 LQKENI. There are 13 residues in the CDR3. This CDR3 reads CASAPTGKSEQYF. In DNA form, the CDR3 reads TGTGCCAGCGCACCGACAGGGAAAAGCGAGCAGTACTTC.

V is TRBV11-2 and J is TRBJ2-3; no firm D call. V was cut by 1 base and J by 3 bases, with 2 bases left in between. Germline CDR1 is SGHAT and CDR2 is FQNNGV. This CDR3 contains 12 residues. The CDR3 nucleotides are TGTGCCAGCAGCTTAGTGACAGATACGCAGTATTTT. Translating it yields CASSLVTDTQYF.

V and J are TRBV2 and TRBJ2-2; no definite D call. Between the trimmed V and J ends, which lost 4 bases and 4 bases, there was a span of 10 bases. CDR3 length: 14 residues. Per the germline V gene, CDR1 is SNHLY and CDR2 is FYNNEI. CDR3 nucleotides: TGTGCCAGCAGTGGGCCAGACACCACCGGGGAGCTGTTTTTT. This codes for CASSGPDTTGELFF.

This clone was seen repeatedly, ten times or more. The genes are TRBV4-2 and TRBJ2-5, with D unclear. Trimming left V 1 base short and J 9 bases short, with 9 bases between. The CDR3 sequence is 12 residues long. Germline lookup yields CDR1 LGHNA and CDR2 YNFKEQ. CDR3 region: CASSQALGPQYF. CDR3 nucleotides: TGTGCCAGCAGCCAAGCCCTAGGGCCCCAGTACTTC.

This chain uses TRBV29-1 with TRBJ2-3; 10 bases align to TRBD2. Germline V lookup: CDR1 SQVTM, CDR2 ANQGSEA. The CDR3 has 14 residues. The ends lost 4 bases at V and 1 base at J; junction bases unmatched: 2. The CDR3 DNA follows: TGCAGCGTTGGACTAGCGGGCCGCACAGATACGCAGTATTTT. Translating it yields CSVGLAGRTDTQYF.

In its sample, this clone was seen a few times. The chain is built from TRBV5-4 and TRBJ2-1, with 8 bases aligning to TRBD2. The trim removed 4 bases at V and 6 bases at J, leaving 9 bases unmatched. Germline loops: CDR1 SGHNT, CDR2 YYREEE (reference sequence). The CDR3 runs to 15 residues. The CDR3 region has the DNA TGTGCCAGCAGCCTTCCCGGGGGGGCGTTCAATGAGCAGTTCTTC. The encoded protein is CASSLPGGAFNEQFF.

In its sample, this clone was seen a few times. V usage is TRBV19 and J usage is TRBJ2-1, with 12 bases identical to TRBD2. The V gene's germline CDR1 is LNHDA and CDR2 SQIVND (reference sequence). The V gene end was trimmed by 7 bases and the J gene end by 6 bases; junction bases not matched to a gene: 4. The CDR3 contains 14 residues. For the CDR3, the DNA is TGTGCCAGTATGGGGGGACTAGCGGGCAATGAGCAGTTCTTC. It yields the protein CASMGGLAGNEQFF.

The CDR3 loop reads CASSLLPTAAYNEQFF. The CDR3 nucleotides read TGTGCCAGCAGCCTGCTTCCTACCGCCGCCTACAATGAGCAGTTCTTC. This chain links TRBV7-6 with TRBJ2-1, with no clear D. The germline CDR1 and CDR2 sequences are SGHVS and FNYEAQ. Trimming stripped 5 bases from V and 2 bases from J, with 16 bases between. The CDR3 consists of 16 residues.

This clone was observed a few times. At one of its ends the junction is not consistent with the germline gene, which may arise from a read error. This rearrangement joins TRBV7-9 to TRBJ2-1, with D perhaps matching TRBD2 (5 bases). CDR3 length: 11 amino acids. Germline loops: CDR1 SEHNR, CDR2 FQNEAQ (reference sequence). The CDR3 DNA reads as TGTGCCAGCAGCCTAGCAGAAGGCGAGTTCTTC. Translation gives CASSLAEGEFF.

This clone was observed a handful of times. V and J are TRBV7-3 and TRBJ2-2, with D unresolved. Germline CDR1 is SGHTA and CDR2 is FQGTGA. The CDR3 spans 13 residues. V gave up 1 base and J gave up 6 bases, with 6 bases separating them. This CDR3 is CASSLSGPGELFF. The CDR3 nucleotides are TGTGCCAGCAGCTTAAGTGGGCCCGGGGAGCTGTTTTTT. Together with reference TRBV7-3 and TRBJ2-2, the CDR3 gives the full variable domain: GAGVSQTPSNKVTEKGKYVELRCDPISGHTALYWYRQSLGQGPEFLIYFQGTGAADDSGLPNDRFFAVRPEGSVSTLKIQRTERGDSAVYLCASSLSGPGELFFGEGSRLTVL.

This clone was counted ten times or more. V and J are TRBV4-2 and TRBJ2-3; 9 nucleotides agree with TRBD2. J gave up 6 bases and V 0 bases, and 7 bases lay outside the gene matches. Germline values: CDR1 LGHNA, CDR2 YNFKEQ. This CDR3 has 16 amino acids. The CDR3 DNA follows: TGTGCCAGCAGCCAAGATCGGCCTAGCGGGGCCGATACGCAGTATTTT. Translating gives CASSQDRPSGADTQYF.

The chain links TRBV28 to TRBJ1-2, with D hard to call. Trimming shortened V by 3 bases and J by 4 bases, and 6 bases separated the two germline ends. The CDR3 contains 12 residues. CDR1 is MDHEN, CDR2 SYDVKM, per germline. CDR3 sequence: CASSFGIYGYTF. The CDR3 region has the DNA TGTGCCAGCAGTTTTGGCATCTATGGCTACACCTTC.

In this sample, this clone turned up many times. The chain joins TRBV5-6 to TRBJ2-7, with D unclear. V was pared by 0 bases and J by 4 bases, with 8 bases between. This CDR3 comprises 13 residues. Germline values: CDR1 SGHDT, CDR2 YYEEEE. The DNA for the CDR3 is TGTGCCAGCAGCTTGGAAGGTGGGTACGAGCAGTACTTC. Its translation: CASSLEGGYEQYF.

This chain joins TRBV12-5 and TRBJ2-7; 8 bases line up with TRBD2. Germline CDR1 LGHNT, CDR2 FRNRAP. This CDR3 is built from 16 residues. The V segment lost 0 bases and the J segment 9 bases; nucleotides outside the gene matches: 13. Here the CDR3 DNA reads TGTGCTAGTGGTTTGGTAACCAGCGGGAGTTCTTTGTGGCAGTACTTC. Its protein is CASGLVTSGSSLWQYF.

This clone has just a few counts. This chain joins TRBV7-2 and TRBJ2-1; 8 nucleotides line up with TRBD2. Germline V gives CDR1 SGHTA, CDR2 FQGNSA. After removal of 4 bases from V and 10 bases from J, the junction contained 18 bases not matched to a gene. The CDR3 has 17 residues. CDR3 region: CASSSPAGREVVGEQFF. In DNA form, the CDR3 reads TGTGCCAGCAGCTCCCCTGCCGGGCGGGAGGTGGTCGGGGAGCAGTTCTTC.